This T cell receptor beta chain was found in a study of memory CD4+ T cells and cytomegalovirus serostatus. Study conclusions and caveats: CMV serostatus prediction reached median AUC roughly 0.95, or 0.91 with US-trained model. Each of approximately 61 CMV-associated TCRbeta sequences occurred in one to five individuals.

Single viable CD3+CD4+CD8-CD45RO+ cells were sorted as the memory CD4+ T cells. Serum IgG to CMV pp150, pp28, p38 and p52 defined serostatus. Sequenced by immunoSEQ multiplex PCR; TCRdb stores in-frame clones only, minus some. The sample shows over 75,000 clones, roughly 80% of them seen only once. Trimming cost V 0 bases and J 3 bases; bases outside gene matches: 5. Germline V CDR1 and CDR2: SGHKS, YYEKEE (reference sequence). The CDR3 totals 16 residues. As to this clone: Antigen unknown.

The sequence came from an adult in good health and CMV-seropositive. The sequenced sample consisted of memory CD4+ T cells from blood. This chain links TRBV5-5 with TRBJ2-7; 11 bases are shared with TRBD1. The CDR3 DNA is TGTGCCAGCAGCTTGGACGGACAGGGGGCTGTCTACGAGCAGTACTTC. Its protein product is CASSLDGQGAVYEQYF.